The 28 T cell receptor beta chains presented below share a single source sample, sequenced in a study of blood T cell repertoires in COVID-19. The table came from immunoSEQ multiplex PCR; TCRdb's copy has only in-frame clones and leaves some out. The table has about 160,000 clones, roughly nine tenths seen once. Sequenced: peripheral blood. The receptors shown here come from a man aged 60-69 years with active or convalescent COVID-19.

The chain is built from TRBV19 and TRBJ2-7; TRBD2 matches 7 bases. With V trimmed by 0 bases and J by 0 bases, 5 bases remained unmatched. The CDR3 length is 16 residues. Germline V gene sequence: CDR1 LNHDA, CDR2 SQIVND (reference sequence). CDR3 sequence reads: CASSIDGAGLSYEQYF. CDR3 in DNA: TGTGCCAGTAGTATAGACGGAGCGGGACTCTCCTACGAGCAGTACTTC.

The CDR3 region has the DNA TGTGCCAGCAGCGTACAGGGGACTGAAGCTTTCTTT. It encodes CASSVQGTEAFF. This chain links TRBV9 with TRBJ1-1; weak D call: TRBD1 (6 bases). The germline gives CDR1 SGDLS, CDR2 YYNGEE. The CDR3 is 12 residues long. V lost 1 base and J 5 bases, leaving 6 bases between the germline ends.

V usage is TRBV6-2 or TRBV6-3 and J usage is TRBJ1-2; D remains ambiguous. The CDR3 extends over 13 amino acids. V was trimmed by 2 bases and J by 4 bases, leaving 8 bases between them. Germline V gene sequence: CDR1 MNHEY, CDR2 SVGEGT. The CDR3 loop reads CASSYAGLYGYTF. DNA of the CDR3: TGTGCCAGCAGTTACGCCGGACTCTATGGCTACACCTTC.

The J gene is TRBJ1-2, the V gene TRBV27, with 12 bases identical to TRBD1. Trimming took 4 bases from V and 4 from J; bases not matched to a gene: 13. From germline, CDR1 is MNHEY and CDR2 SMNVEV (reference sequence). The CDR3 spans 18 residues. CDR3 coding DNA: TGTGCCAGCAGTTCGCCGGGACAGGGGGCCCCGGGCGGCTATGGCTACACCTTC. It is translated as CASSSPGQGAPGGYGYTF.

The chain recombines TRBV27 with TRBJ1-2; TRBD1 agrees at 7 bases. From germline, CDR1 is MNHEY and CDR2 SMNVEV (reference sequence). This CDR3 region has 13 residues. V was clipped by 2 bases and J by 6 bases; unmatched bases: 3. Here the CDR3 reads CASSLGRGNGYTF. The CDR3 DNA follows: TGTGCCAGCAGTTTAGGCAGGGGGAATGGCTACACCTTC.

V and J are TRBV27 and TRBJ1-1; D is perhaps TRBD1 (6 bases). The V end was cut by 3 bases, the J end by 0 bases, with 11 bases between. Germline assignment: CDR1 MNHEY and CDR2 SMNVEV (reference sequence). The CDR3 is made up of 15 amino acids. CDR3 sequence (DNA): TGTGCCAGCAGTTTGTTGGCAGGGGTGAACACTGAAGCTTTCTTT. Translation gives CASSLLAGVNTEAFF.

The chain links TRBV29-1 to TRBJ2-7; TRBD1 aligns across 12 bases. In germline, CDR1 is SQVTM, CDR2 ANQGSEA. This CDR3 has 15 amino acids. V shed 6 bases and J 2 bases; nucleotides not matched to a gene: 8. CDR3 region: CSVQNRDRGPYEQYF. The DNA of the CDR3 is TGCAGCGTCCAGAACCGGGACAGGGGGCCCTACGAGCAGTACTTC.

V usage is TRBV10-3 and J usage is TRBJ1-6; 9 bases agree with TRBD1. Germline lookup yields CDR1 ENHRY and CDR2 SYGVKD. The CDR3 consists of 16 residues. V was clipped by 4 bases and J by 5 bases; unmatched bases: 6. The CDR3 sequence: CAISAAGTGNNSPLHF. The CDR3 DNA is TGTGCCATCAGTGCTGCCGGGACAGGGAATAATTCACCCCTCCACTTT.

The rearrangement uses TRBV2 and TRBJ1-3; D is uncertain. V shed 4 bases and J shed 1 base, with 8 bases lying between them. The CDR3 is 14 residues long. Per the germline V gene, CDR1 is SNHLY and CDR2 is FYNNEI. In nucleotides, the CDR3 is TGTGCCAGCAGTGTTCCACAGTCTGGAAACACCATATATTTT. Translated: CASSVPQSGNTIYF.

The V gene is TRBV3-1 (or the pseudogene TRBV3-2), the J gene TRBJ1-5; D possibly corresponds to TRBD1 (5 bases). The ends were cut back, 3 bases at V and 7 bases at J, with 10 bases in the middle. The CDR3 sequence is 13 residues long. Germline V CDR1 and CDR2: LGHDT, YNNKEL (reference sequence). The CDR3 DNA reads as TGTGCCAGCAGCCAGGGGAGGGGACAGCCCCAGCATTTT. This sequence encodes CASSQGRGQPQHF.

The gene calls are TRBV18 and TRBJ1-3; maybe TRBD1 (5 bases). The ends were cut back, 0 bases at V and 0 bases at J, with 12 bases in the middle. This CDR3 spans 17 amino acids. Germline CDR1 reads KGHSH; CDR2 reads LQKENI. The CDR3 DNA is TGTGCCAGCTCACCACCGGGGCTTTATAGCTCTGGAAACACCATATATTTT. It specifies CASSPPGLYSSGNTIYF.

The V call is TRBV7-9, the J call TRBJ2-1, with TRBD2 matching over 11 bases. The CDR3 is made up of 15 amino acids. The V gene end was trimmed by 6 bases and the J gene end by 4 bases; junction bases not matched to a gene: 5. Germline assignment: CDR1 SEHNR and CDR2 FQNEAQ (reference sequence). The CDR3 protein is CASSHRLAGYNEQFF. The CDR3 region has the DNA TGTGCCAGCAGTCACCGACTAGCGGGATACAATGAGCAGTTCTTC.

This clone was found a few times. The CDR3 protein is CASSFLREGGYTF. As DNA, the CDR3 is TGTGCCAGCAGCTTCCTCAGGGAGGGGGGCTACACCTTC. The genes are TRBV7-2 and TRBJ1-2; perhaps TRBD1 as D (5 bases). Germline-derived CDR1 and CDR2 are SGHTA and FQGNSA. CDR3 length equals 13 residues. V was trimmed by 3 bases and J by 8 bases, leaving 13 bases between them.

The chain joins TRBV6-5 to TRBJ2-7; 9 nucleotides align to TRBD2. This CDR3 is built from 11 residues. Per the germline V gene, CDR1 is MNHEY and CDR2 is SVGAGI. V was pared by 10 bases and J by 5 bases, with 3 bases of the junction left unmatched. The CDR3 loop reads CAISGSHEQYF. As DNA, the CDR3 is TGTGCCATTAGCGGGAGCCACGAGCAGTACTTC.

The rearrangement links TRBV11-3 to TRBJ1-1; D is undetermined. Per the germline V gene, CDR1 is SGHNT and CDR2 is YENEEA. Trimming took 5 bases from V and 4 from J, leaving 11 bases between them. CDR3 length: 13 amino acids. The CDR3 reads CASSLLAGTEAFF. In DNA form, the CDR3 reads TGTGCCAGCAGCCTCCTAGCGGGCACTGAAGCTTTCTTT.

The chain links TRBV7-2 to TRBJ1-5; 8 bases agree with TRBD1. Germline V lookup: CDR1 SGHTA, CDR2 FQGNSA. The junction had 3 bases not matched to a gene; V was cut back by 1 base and J by 4 bases. CDR3 size: 15 residues. CDR3 sequence reads: CASSLGWTGNQPQHF. CDR3 coding DNA: TGTGCCAGCAGCTTAGGGTGGACAGGGAATCAGCCCCAGCATTTT.

The V gene is TRBV11-1, the J gene TRBJ1-2; D unclear. CDR1 SGHAT and CDR2 FQDESV come from the germline V gene (reference sequence). The CDR3 spans 15 residues. The V end lost 4 bases, the J end lost 4 bases, and 16 bases lay between the germline ends. The CDR3 DNA follows: TGTGCCAGCAGCTCAAGCTTCGGGGAAAGCTATGGCTACACCTTC. Amino acids: CASSSSFGESYGYTF.

The chain joins TRBV9 to TRBJ2-1; D perhaps matches TRBD2 (5 bases). Germline V gene sequence: CDR1 SGDLS, CDR2 YYNGEE. CDR3 length equals 13 residues. Trimming took 0 bases from V and 6 from J, leaving 7 bases between them. The DNA for the CDR3 is TGTGCCAGCAGCGTAGGCGGAGGCAATGAGCAGTTCTTC. Encoded protein: CASSVGGGNEQFF.

This chain joins TRBV2 and TRBJ1-2; 8 positions match TRBD1. From germline, CDR1 is SNHLY and CDR2 FYNNEI. This CDR3 contains 14 residues. With 6 bases clipped from V and 2 bases from J, the junction kept 5 bases outside the gene matches. CDR3 protein: CASRPGTGNYGYTF. The CDR3 DNA reads TGTGCCAGCAGACCCGGGACAGGCAACTATGGCTACACCTTC.

The chain links TRBV15 to TRBJ1-2; no reliable D call. Trimming took off 0 bases at V and 5 bases at J, with 16 bases between the two ends. This CDR3 is 16 amino acids long. Per the germline V gene, CDR1 is LNHNV and CDR2 is YYDKDF (reference sequence). CDR3 loop: CATSRDQLGRVYGYTF. CDR3 bases: TGTGCCACCAGCAGAGATCAGCTGGGCCGCGTATATGGCTACACCTTC.

The chain has TRBV15 and TRBJ1-2, with 10 positions matching TRBD1. Germline V gene data show CDR1 as LNHNV and CDR2 as YYDKDF (reference sequence). V shed 5 bases, J shed 4 bases, and the junction held 7 bases outside the gene matches. The CDR3 covers 15 residues. CDR3 nucleotide sequence: TGTGCCACCAGCCCTCGGGACAGGGGTATCTATGGCTACACCTTC. Encoded protein: CATSPRDRGIYGYTF.

The CDR3 loop is CASSLVGGSNTGELFF. The CDR3 DNA reads TGCGCCAGCAGCTTGGTGGGGGGATCGAACACCGGGGAGCTGTTTTTT. The chain has TRBV5-1 and TRBJ2-2; D might be TRBD2 (6 bases). The germline V and J ends were trimmed by 0 bases and 0 bases, with 9 bases remaining between them. The CDR3 loop spans 16 amino acids. Germline lookup yields CDR1 SGHRS and CDR2 YFSETQ.

The gene calls are TRBV7-9 and TRBJ1-5, with a possible D match to TRBD1 (5 bases). V was clipped by 1 base and J by 6 bases, with 13 bases between them. Per germline, CDR1 SEHNR and CDR2 FQNEAQ (reference sequence). The CDR3 is 15 residues long. The CDR3: CASSLGGEGLQPQHF. DNA for the CDR3: TGTGCCAGCAGCTTAGGGGGGGAAGGCCTTCAGCCCCAGCATTTT.

As DNA, the CDR3 is TGTGCCAGCAGCCCTGCGGGGGCTTACCAGCCCCAGCATTTT. Its protein product is CASSPAGAYQPQHF. The chain carries TRBV7-8 and TRBJ1-5, with a possible D match to TRBD1 (6 bases). The CDR3 totals 14 residues. Trimming pared 5 bases from V and 7 bases from J, leaving 15 bases between. Germline V gene sequence: CDR1 SGHVS, CDR2 FQNEAQ.

The genes are TRBV19 and TRBJ1-5; D remains ambiguous. The CDR3 length is 16 residues. V lost 3 bases to trimming and J lost 1 base, with 13 bases between them. Germline V CDR1 and CDR2: LNHDA, SQIVND (reference sequence). The CDR3 region is CASSMGGQASNQPQHF. CDR3 bases: TGTGCCAGTAGTATGGGAGGGCAGGCGAGCAATCAGCCCCAGCATTTT.

V usage is TRBV28 and J usage is TRBJ1-2, with D possibly being TRBD1 (5 bases). V gave up 3 bases and J gave up 8 bases, with 13 bases separating them. Germline CDR1 reads MDHEN; CDR2 reads SYDVKM. This CDR3 has 13 amino acids. The CDR3 nucleotides read TGTGCCAGCAGTTTCGGCAGGGTCAGCGGCTACACCTTC. Translating gives CASSFGRVSGYTF.

The chain uses TRBV7-2 and TRBJ2-1; possible D gene TRBD1, 5 bases. Germline CDR1 and CDR2: SGHTA and FQGNSA. This CDR3 has 12 residues. V shed 2 bases and J shed 12 bases, with 11 bases lying between them. The CDR3 is CASSLKTVSQFF. CDR3 DNA: TGTGCCAGCAGCTTAAAGACAGTTTCGCAGTTCTTC.

The chain links TRBV7-2 to TRBJ1-1; no firm D call. V lost 4 bases to trimming and J lost 0 bases, with 12 bases between them. Germline CDR1 reads SGHTA; CDR2 reads FQGNSA. The CDR3 contains 15 residues. The CDR3 sequence is CASSSQFLLNTEAFF. The CDR3 nucleotides are TGTGCCAGCAGCTCTCAGTTCCTTCTGAACACTGAAGCTTTCTTT.